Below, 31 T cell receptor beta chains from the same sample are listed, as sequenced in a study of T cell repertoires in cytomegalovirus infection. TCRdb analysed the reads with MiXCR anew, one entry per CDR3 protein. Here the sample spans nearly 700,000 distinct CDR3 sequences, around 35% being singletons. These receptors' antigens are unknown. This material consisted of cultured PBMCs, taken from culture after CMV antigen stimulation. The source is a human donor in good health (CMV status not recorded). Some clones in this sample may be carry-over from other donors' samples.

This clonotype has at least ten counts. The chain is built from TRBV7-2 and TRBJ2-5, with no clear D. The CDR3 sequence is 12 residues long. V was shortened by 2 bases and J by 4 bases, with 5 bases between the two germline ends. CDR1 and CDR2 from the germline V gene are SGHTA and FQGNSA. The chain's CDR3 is CASSLRRETQYF. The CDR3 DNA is TGTGCCAGCAGCTTAAGAAGAGAGACCCAGTACTTC.

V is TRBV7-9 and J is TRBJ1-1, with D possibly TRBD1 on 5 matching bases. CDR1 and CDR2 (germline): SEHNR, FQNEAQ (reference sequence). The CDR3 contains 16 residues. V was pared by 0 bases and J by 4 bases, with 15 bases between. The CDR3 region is CASSLASGPRTTEAFF. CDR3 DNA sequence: TGTGCCAGCAGCTTAGCTTCGGGGCCACGGACCACTGAAGCTTTCTTT.

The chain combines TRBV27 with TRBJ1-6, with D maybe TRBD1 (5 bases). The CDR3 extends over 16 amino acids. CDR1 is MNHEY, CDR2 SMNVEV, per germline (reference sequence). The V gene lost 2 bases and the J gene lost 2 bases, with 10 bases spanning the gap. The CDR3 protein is CASSLDGGAYNSPLHF. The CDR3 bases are TGTGCCAGCAGTTTAGACGGGGGAGCCTATAATTCACCCCTCCACTTT.

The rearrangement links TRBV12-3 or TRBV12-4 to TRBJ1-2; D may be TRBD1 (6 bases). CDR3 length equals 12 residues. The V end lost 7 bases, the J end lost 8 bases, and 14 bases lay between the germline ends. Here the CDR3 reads CASTSGARGYTF. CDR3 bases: TGTGCCAGCACATCGGGGGCGAGGGGCTACACCTTC.

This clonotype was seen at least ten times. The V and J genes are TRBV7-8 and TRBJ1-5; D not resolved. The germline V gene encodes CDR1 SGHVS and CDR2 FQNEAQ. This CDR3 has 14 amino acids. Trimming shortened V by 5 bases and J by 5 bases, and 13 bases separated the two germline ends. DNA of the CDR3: TGTGCCAGCAGCCCGGGAGGATCGGATCAGCCCCAGCATTTT. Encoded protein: CASSPGGSDQPQHF.

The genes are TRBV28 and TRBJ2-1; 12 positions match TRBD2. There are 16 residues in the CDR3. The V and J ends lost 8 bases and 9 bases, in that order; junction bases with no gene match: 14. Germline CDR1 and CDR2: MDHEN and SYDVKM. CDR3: CASGLGASGGAGEQFF. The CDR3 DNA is TGTGCCAGCGGGTTGGGCGCTAGCGGGGGGGCGGGTGAGCAGTTCTTC.

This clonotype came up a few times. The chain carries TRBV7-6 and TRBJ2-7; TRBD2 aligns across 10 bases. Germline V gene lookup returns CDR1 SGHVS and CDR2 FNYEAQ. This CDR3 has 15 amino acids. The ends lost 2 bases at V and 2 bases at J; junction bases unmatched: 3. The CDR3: CASSLLAGVAYEQYF. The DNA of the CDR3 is TGTGCCAGCAGCTTACTAGCGGGAGTGGCCTACGAGCAGTACTTC.

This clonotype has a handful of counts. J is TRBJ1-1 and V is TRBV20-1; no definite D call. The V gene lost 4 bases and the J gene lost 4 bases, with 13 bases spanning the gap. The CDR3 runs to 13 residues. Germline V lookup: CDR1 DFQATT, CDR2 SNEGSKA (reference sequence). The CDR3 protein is CSANPGGGTEAFF. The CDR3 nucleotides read TGCAGTGCTAACCCGGGTGGCGGCACTGAAGCTTTCTTT.

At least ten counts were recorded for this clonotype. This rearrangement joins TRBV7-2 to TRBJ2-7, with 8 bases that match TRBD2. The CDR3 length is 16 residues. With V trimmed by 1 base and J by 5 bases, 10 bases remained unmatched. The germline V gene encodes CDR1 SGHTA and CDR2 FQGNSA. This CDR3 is CASSLGPVAGQDEQYF. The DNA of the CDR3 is TGTGCCAGCAGCTTAGGCCCGGTAGCGGGACAAGACGAGCAGTACTTC.

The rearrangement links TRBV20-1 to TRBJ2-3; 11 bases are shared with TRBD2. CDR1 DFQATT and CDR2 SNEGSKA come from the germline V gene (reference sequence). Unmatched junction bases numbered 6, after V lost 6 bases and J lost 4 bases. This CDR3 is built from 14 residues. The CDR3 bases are TGCAGTGCACAAAATAGCGGGAGGGCAGATACGCAGTATTTT. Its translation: CSAQNSGRADTQYF.

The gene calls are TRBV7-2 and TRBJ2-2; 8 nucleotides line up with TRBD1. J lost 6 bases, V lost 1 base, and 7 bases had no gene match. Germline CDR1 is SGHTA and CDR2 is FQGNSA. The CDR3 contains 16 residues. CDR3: CASSLGLTGVPGELFF. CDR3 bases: TGTGCCAGCAGCTTAGGATTGACAGGGGTTCCCGGGGAGCTGTTTTTT.

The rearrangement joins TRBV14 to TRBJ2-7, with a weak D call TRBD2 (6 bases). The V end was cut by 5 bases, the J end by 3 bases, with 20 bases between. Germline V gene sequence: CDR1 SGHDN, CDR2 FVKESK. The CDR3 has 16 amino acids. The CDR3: CASSWGAPGLYYEQYF. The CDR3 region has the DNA TGTGCCAGCAGCTGGGGTGCTCCGGGACTCTACTACGAGCAGTACTTC.

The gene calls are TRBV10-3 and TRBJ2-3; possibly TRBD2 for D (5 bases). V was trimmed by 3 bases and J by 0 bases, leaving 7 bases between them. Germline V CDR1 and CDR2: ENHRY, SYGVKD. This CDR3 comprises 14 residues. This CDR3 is CAISDWTSTDTQYF. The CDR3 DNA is TGTGCCATCAGTGATTGGACTAGCACAGATACGCAGTATTTT.

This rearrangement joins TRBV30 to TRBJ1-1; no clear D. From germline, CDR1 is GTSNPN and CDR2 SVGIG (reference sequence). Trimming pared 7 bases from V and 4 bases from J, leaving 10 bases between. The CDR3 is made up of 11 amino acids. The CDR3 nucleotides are TGTGCCTACATCAGAAGCACTGAAGCTTTCTTT. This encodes CAYIRSTEAFF.

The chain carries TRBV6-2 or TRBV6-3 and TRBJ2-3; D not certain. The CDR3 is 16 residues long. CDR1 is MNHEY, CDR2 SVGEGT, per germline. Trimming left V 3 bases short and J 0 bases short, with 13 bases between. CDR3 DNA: TGTGCCAGCAGTTATGTGGGTCGACCGAGCACAGATACGCAGTATTTT. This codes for CASSYVGRPSTDTQYF.

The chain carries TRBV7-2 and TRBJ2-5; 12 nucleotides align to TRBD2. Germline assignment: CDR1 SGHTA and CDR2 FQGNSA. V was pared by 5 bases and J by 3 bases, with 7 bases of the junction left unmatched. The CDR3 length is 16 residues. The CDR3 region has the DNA TGTGCCAGCAGCCCGCTAAGACTAGCGGGAGAAGAGACCCAGTACTTC. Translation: CASSPLRLAGEETQYF. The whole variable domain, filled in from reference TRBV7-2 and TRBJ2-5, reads GAGVSQSPSNKVTEKGKDVELRCDPISGHTALYWYRQSLGQGLEFLIYFQGNSAPDKSGLPSDRFSAERTGGSVSTLTIQRTQQEDSAVYLCASSPLRLAGEETQYFGPGTRLLVL.

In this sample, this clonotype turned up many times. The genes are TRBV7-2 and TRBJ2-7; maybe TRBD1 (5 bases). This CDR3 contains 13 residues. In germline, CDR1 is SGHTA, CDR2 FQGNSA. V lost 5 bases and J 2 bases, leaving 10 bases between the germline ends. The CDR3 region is CASSPDRAYEQYF. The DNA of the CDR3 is TGTGCCAGCAGCCCCGACAGAGCCTACGAGCAGTACTTC.

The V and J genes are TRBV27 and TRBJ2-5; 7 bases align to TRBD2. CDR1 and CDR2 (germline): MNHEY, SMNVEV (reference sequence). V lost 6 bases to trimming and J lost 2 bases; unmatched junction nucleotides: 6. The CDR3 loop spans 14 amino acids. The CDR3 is CASRGTMGQETQYF. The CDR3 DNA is TGTGCCAGCAGGGGGACTATGGGGCAAGAGACCCAGTACTTC.

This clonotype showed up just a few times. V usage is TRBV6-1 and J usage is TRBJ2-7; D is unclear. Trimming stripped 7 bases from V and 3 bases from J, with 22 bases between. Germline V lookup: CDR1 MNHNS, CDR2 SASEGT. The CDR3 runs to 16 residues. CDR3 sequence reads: CASTSAQPRSLYEQYF. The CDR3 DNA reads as TGTGCCAGCACTTCAGCCCAGCCTAGGTCCCTCTACGAGCAGTACTTC.

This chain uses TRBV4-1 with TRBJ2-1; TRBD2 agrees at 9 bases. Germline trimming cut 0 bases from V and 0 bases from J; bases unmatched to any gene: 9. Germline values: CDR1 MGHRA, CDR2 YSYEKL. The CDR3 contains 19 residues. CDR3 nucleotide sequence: TGCGCCAGCAGCCAAGAAACTCTAGCGGGGCTAATCTCCTACAATGAGCAGTTCTTC. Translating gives CASSQETLAGLISYNEQFF.

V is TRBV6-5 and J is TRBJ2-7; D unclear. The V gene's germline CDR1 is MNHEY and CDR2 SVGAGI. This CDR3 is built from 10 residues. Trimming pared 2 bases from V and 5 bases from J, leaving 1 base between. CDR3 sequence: CASSYNEQYF. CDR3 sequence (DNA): TGTGCCAGCAGTTACAACGAGCAGTACTTC.

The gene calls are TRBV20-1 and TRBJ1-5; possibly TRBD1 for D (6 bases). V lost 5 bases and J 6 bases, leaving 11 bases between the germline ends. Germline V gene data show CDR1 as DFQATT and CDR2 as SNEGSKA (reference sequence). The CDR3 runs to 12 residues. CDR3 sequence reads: CSALQGSQPQHF. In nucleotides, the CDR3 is TGCAGTGCTTTACAGGGAAGTCAGCCCCAGCATTTT.

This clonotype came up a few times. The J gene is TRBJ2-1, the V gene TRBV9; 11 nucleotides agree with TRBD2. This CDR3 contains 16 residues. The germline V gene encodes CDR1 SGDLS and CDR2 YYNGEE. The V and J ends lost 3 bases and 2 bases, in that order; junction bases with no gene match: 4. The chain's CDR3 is CASSGSGRVAYNEQFF. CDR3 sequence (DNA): TGTGCCAGCAGCGGTAGCGGGAGGGTTGCCTACAATGAGCAGTTCTTC.

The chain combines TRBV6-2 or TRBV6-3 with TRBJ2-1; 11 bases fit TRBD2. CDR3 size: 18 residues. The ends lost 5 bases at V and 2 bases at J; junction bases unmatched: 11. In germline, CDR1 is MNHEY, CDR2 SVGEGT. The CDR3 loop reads CASSRPLSGRAAYNEQFF. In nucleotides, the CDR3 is TGTGCCAGCAGTCGCCCCCTTAGCGGGAGGGCCGCCTACAATGAGCAGTTCTTC.

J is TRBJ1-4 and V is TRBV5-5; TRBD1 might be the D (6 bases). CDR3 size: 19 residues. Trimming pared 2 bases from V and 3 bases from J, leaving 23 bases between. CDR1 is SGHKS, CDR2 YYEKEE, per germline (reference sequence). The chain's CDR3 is CASSLTGLGAPSANEKLFF. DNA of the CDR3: TGTGCCAGCAGCTTAACGGGGCTGGGGGCACCTTCGGCTAATGAAAAACTGTTTTTT.

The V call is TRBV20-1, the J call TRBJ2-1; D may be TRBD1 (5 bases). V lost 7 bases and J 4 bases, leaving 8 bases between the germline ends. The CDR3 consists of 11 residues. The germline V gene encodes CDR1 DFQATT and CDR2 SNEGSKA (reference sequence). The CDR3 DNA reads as TGCAGTGGGGGCTGGTACAATGAGCAGTTCTTC. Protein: CSGGWYNEQFF.

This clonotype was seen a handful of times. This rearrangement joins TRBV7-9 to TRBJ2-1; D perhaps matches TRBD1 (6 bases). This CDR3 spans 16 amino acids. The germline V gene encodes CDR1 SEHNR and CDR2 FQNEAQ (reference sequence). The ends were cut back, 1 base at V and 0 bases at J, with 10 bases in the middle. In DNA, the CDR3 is TGTGCCAGCAGCTTAGAGGGGGTCGGCTCCTACAATGAGCAGTTCTTC. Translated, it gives CASSLEGVGSYNEQFF.

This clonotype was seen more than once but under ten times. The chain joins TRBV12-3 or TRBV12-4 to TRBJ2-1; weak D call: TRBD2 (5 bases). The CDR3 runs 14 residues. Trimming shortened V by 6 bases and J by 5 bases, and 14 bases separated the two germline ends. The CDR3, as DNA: TGTGCCAGCAGACGGCGGCTAGCAAACAATGAGCAGTTCTTC. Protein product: CASRRRLANNEQFF.

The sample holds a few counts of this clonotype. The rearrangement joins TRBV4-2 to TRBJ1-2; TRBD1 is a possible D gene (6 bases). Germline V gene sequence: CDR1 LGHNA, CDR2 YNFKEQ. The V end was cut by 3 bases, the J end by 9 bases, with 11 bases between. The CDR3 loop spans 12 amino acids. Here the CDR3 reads CASSQVGGRYTF. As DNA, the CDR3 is TGTGCCAGCAGCCAGGTTGGGGGCCGCTACACCTTC.

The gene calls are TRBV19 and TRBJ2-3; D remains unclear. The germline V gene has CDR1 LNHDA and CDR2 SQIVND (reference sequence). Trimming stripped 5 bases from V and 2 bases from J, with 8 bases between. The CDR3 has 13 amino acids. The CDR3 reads CASSVRNTDTQYF. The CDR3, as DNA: TGTGCCAGTAGTGTCAGAAACACAGATACGCAGTATTTT.

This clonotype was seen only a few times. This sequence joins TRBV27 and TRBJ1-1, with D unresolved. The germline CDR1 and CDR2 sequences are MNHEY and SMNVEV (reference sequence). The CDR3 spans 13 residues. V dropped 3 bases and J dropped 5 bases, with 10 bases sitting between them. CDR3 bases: TGTGCCAGCAGTTTTTTTTTCGGGACTGAAGCTTTCTTT. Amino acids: CASSFFFGTEAFF.